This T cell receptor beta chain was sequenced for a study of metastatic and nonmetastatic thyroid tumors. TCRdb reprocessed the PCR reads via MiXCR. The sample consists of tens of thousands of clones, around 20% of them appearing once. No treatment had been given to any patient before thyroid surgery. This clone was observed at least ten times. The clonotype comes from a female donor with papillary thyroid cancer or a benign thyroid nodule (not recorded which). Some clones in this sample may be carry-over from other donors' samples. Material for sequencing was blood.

The CDR3 nucleotides read TGTGCCAGCAGCTTAGTATCAGGGGCTGACTACGAGCAGTACTTC. Translation gives CASSLVSGADYEQYF. The rearrangement joins TRBV7-9 to TRBJ2-7; possible D gene TRBD1, 6 bases. CDR3 length: 15 residues. V lost 1 base and J 3 bases, leaving 13 bases between the germline ends. Germline-derived CDR1 and CDR2 are SEHNR and FQNEAQ (reference sequence).